The subject of this entry is one T cell receptor (beta chain). The conserved phenylalanine or tryptophan is not found at the CDR3 terminus, so this likely reflects a read error. V lost 0 bases and J 4 bases, leaving 4 bases between the germline ends. The V gene's germline CDR1 is SGHAT and CDR2 FQNNGV. This CDR3 spans 12 amino acids. The data were taken from a study of molecular identifiers for immune sequencing clone quantification. Study in general: Replicate RNA from 20,000 or 100,000 naive CD8 T cells formed five aliquots; four were sequenced.

TCRdb re-called the PCR reads through MiXCR, storing one row per CDR3 protein. Found here are about 640,000 distinct CDR3 sequences, about 20% of them singletons; the top ten hold roughly 0.9%. The sample taken for sequencing was naive CD8+ T cells from blood, with Jurkat cell RNA spiked in. Indicated subset: FACS-sorted CD8+CD4-CCR7+CD45RA+ naive T cells. V gene TRBV11-2 combines with J gene TRBJ2-7; D is unresolved. This sequence originates from a human donor in good health. Some libraries in this study had Jurkat cell RNA spiked in. The CDR3 DNA is TGTGCCAGCAGCTTAGATTTGTACGAGCAGTACTCC. This gives the protein CASSLDLYEQYS.